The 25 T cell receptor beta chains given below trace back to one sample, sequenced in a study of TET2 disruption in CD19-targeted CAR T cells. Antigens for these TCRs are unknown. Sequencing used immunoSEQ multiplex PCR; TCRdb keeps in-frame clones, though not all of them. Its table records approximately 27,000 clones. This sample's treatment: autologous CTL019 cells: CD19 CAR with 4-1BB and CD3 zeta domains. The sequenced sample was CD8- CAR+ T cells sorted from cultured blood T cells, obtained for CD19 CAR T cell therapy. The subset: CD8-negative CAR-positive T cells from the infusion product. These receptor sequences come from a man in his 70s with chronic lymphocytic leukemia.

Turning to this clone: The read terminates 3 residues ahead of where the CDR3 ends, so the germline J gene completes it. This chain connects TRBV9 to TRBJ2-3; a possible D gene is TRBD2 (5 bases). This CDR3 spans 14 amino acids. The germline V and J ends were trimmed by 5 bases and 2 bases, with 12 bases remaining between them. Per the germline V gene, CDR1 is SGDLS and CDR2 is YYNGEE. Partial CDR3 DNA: TGTGCCAGCAGTCCTAGACTACTCACAGATACG. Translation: CASSPRLLTDT. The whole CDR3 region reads CASSPRLLTDTQYF.

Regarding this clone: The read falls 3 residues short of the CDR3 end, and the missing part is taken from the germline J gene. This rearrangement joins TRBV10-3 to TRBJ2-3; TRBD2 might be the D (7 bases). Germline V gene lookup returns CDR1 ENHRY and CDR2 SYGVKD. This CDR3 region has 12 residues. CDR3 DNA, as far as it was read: TGTGCCATCACCTCAGGGGAGGGTGCG. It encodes CAITSGEGA. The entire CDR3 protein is CAITSGEGAQYF.

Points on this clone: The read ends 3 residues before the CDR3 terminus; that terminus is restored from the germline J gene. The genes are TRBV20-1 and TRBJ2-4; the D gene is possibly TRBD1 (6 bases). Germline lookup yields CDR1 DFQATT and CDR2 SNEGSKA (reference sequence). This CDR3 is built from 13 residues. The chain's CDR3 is CSAQTGHQETQYF. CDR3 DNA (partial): TGCAGTGCTCAGACAGGCCACCAAGAGACT.

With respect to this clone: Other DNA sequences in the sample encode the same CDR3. The covered CDR3 bases are TGCGCCAGCAGCTTGGCAGGGGCTGGAAACACC. It codes for CASSLAGAGNT. The complete CDR3 reads CASSLAGAGNTIYF. The chain uses TRBV5-1 and TRBJ1-3, with D maybe TRBD1 (6 bases). The read finishes 3 residues shy of the CDR3 end, and the germline J gene is used to complete it. The CDR3 has 14 residues. CDR1 and CDR2 from the germline V gene are SGHRS and YFSETQ. Trimming cost V 0 bases and J 2 bases, with 6 bases left between them.

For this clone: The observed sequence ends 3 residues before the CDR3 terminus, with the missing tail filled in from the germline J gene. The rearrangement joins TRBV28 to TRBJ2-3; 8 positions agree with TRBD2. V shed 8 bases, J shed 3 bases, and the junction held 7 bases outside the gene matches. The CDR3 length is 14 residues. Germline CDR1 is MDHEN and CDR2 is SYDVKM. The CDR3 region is CASGRLARTDTQYF. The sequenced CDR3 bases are TGTGCCAGCGGACGACTAGCGAGGACAGATACG. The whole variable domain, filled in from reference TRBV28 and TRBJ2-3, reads DVKVTQSSRYLVKRTGEKVFLECVQDMDHENMFWYRQDPGLGLRLIYFSYDVKMKEKGDIPEGYSVSREKKERFSLILESASTNQTSMYLCASGRLARTDTQYFGPGTRLTVL.

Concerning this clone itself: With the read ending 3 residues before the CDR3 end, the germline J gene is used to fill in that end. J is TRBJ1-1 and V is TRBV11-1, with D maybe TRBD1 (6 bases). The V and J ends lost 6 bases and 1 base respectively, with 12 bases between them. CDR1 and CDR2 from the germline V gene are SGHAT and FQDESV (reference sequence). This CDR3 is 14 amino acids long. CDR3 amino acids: CASSLQGGNTEAFF. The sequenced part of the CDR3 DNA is TGTGCCAGCAGTCTACAGGGTGGGAACACTGAA.

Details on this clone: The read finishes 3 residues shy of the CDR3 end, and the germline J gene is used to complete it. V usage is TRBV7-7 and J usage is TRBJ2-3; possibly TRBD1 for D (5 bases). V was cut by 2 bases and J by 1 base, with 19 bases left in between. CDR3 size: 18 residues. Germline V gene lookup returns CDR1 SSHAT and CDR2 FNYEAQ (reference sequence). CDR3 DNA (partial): TGTGCCAGCAGCTTAACGAGGTCAGGGTCAGTCGGCACAGATACG. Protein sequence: CASSLTRSGSVGTDT. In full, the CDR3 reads CASSLTRSGSVGTDTQYF.

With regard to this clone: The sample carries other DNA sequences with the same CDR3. The sequenced part of the CDR3 DNA is TGTGCCAGCAGCCCAGGAGCTGGAGAGACC. It encodes CASSPGAGET. The CDR3 reads in full as CASSPGAGETQYF. The chain has TRBV7-7 and TRBJ2-5, with D uncertain. The read falls 3 residues short of the CDR3 end, and the missing part is taken from the germline J gene. V lost 5 bases and J lost 4, with 11 bases in between. The CDR3 runs to 13 residues. The germline V gene has CDR1 SSHAT and CDR2 FNYEAQ (reference sequence).

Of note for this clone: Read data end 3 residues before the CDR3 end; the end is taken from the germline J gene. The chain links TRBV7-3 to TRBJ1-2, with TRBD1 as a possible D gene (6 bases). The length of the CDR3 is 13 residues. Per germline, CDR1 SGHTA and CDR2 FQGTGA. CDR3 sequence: CASSLARGYDYTF. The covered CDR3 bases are TGTGCCAGCAGCCTTGCCAGGGGCTACGAC.

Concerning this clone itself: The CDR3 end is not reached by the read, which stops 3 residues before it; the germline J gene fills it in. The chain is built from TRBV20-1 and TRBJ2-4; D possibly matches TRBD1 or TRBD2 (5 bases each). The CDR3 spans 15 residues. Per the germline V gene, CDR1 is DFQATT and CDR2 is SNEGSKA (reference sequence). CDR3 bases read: TGCAGTGCCCGTCGAGGGGTTACCTCTCAAGAGACT. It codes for CSARRGVTSQET. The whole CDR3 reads CSARRGVTSQETQYF.

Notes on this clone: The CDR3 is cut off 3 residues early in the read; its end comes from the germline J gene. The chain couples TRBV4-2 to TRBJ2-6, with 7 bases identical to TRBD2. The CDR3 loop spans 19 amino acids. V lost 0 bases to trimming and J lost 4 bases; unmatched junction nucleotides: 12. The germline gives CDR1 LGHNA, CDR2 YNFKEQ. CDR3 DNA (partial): TGTGCCAGCAGCCAAGATGGGACTACTCTTCAAATGGGGGCCAACGTC. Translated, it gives CASSQDGTTLQMGANV. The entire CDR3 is CASSQDGTTLQMGANVLTF.

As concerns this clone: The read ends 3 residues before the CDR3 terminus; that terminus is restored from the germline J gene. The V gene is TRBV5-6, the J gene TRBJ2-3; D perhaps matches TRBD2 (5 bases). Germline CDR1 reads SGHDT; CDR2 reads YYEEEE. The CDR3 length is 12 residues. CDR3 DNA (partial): TGTGCCAGCAGCCTGCCAAGAGGGACG. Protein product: CASSLPRGT. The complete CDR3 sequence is CASSLPRGTQYF. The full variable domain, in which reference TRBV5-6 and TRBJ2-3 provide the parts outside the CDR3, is DAGVTQSPTHLIKTRGQQVTLRCSPKSGHDTVSWYQQALGQGPQFIFQYYEEEERQRGNFPDRFSGHQFPNYSSELNVNALLLGDSALYLCASSLPRGTQYFGPGTRLTVL.

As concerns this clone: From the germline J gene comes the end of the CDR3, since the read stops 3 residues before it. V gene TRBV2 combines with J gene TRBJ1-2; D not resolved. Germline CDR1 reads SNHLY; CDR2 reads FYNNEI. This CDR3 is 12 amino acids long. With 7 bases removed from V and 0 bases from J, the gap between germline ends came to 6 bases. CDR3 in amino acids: CASNRANYGYTF. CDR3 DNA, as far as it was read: TGTGCCAGCAATCGTGCTAACTATGGC.

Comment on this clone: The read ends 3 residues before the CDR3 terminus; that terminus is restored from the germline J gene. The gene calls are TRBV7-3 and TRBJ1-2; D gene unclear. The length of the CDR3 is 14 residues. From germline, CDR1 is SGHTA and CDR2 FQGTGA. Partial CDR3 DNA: TGTGCCAGCAGCTCGGCCGGACTAGGAGATGAC. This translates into CASSSAGLGDD. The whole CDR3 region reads CASSSAGLGDDYTF. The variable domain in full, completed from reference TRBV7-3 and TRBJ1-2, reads GAGVSQTPSNKVTEKGKYVELRCDPISGHTALYWYRQSLGQGPEFLIYFQGTGAADDSGLPNDRFFAVRPEGSVSTLKIQRTERGDSAVYLCASSSAGLGDDYTFGSGTRLTVV.

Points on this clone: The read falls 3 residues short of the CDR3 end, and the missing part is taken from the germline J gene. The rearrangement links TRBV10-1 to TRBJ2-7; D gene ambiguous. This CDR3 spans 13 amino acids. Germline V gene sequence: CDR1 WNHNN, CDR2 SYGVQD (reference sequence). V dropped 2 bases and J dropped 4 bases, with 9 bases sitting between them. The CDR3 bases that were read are TGCGCCAGCAGTGAGAGAGGCAGATACGAG. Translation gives CASSERGRYE. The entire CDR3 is CASSERGRYEQYF.

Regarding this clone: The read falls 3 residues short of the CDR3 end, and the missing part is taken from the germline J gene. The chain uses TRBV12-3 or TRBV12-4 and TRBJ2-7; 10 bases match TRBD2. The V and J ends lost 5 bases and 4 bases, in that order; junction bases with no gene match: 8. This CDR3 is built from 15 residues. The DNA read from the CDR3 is TGTGCCAGCAGTCCCGGGGTAGCGGGGGGTTACGAG. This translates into CASSPGVAGGYE. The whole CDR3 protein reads CASSPGVAGGYEQYF.

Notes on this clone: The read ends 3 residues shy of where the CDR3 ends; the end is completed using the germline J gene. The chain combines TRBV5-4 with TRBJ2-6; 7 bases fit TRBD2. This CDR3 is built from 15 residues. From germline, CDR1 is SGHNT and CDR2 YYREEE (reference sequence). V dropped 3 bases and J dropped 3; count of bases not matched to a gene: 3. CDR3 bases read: TGTGCCAGCAGCTGGGGGGGGGATGGGGCCAACGTC. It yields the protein CASSWGGDGANV. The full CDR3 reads CASSWGGDGANVLTF.

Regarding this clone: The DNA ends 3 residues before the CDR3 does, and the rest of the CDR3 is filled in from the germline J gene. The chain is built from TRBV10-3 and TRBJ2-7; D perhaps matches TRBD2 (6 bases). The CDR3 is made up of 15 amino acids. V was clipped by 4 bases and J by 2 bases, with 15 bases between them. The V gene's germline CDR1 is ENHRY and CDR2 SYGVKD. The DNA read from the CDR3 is TGTGCCATCAGTGCGACCGGGACTTCCACCTACGAG. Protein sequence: CAISATGTSTYE. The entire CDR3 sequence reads CAISATGTSTYEQYF.

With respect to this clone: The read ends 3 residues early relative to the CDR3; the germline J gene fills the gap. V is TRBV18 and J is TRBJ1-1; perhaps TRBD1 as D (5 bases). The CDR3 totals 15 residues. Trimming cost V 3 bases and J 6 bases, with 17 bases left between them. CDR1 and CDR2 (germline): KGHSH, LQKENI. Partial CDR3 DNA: TGTGCCAGCTCACCCTCCTGGGGCAAGGGCGCTGAA. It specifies CASSPSWGKGAE. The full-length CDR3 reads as CASSPSWGKGAEAFF. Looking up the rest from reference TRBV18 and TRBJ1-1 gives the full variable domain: NAGVMQNPRHLVRRRGQEARLRCSPMKGHSHVYWYRQLPEEGLKFMVYLQKENIIDESGMPKERFSAEFPKEGPSILRIQQVVRGDSAAYFCASSPSWGKGAEAFFGQGTRLTVV.

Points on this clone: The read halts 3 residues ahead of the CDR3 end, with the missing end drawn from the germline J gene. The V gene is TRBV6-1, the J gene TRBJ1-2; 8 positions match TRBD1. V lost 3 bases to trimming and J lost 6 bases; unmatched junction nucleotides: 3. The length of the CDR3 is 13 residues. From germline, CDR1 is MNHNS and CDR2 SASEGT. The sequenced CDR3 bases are TGTGCCAGCAGTGACAGGGGGCCGGATGGC. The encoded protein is CASSDRGPDG. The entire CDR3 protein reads CASSDRGPDGYTF.

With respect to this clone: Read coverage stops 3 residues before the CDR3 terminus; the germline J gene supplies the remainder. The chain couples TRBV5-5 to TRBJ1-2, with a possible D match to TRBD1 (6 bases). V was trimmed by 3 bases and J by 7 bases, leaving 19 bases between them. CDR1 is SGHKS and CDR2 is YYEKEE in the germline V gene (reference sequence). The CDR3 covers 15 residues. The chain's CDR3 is CASSWGQGTSIGYTF. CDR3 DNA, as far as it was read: TGTGCCAGCAGCTGGGGACAAGGGACGAGTATTGGC. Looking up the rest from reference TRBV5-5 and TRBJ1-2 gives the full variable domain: DAGVTQSPTHLIKTRGQQVTLRCSPISGHKSVSWYQQVLGQGPQFIFQYYEKEERGRGNFPDRFSARQFPNYSSELNVNALLLGDSALYLCASSWGQGTSIGYTFGSGTRLTVV.

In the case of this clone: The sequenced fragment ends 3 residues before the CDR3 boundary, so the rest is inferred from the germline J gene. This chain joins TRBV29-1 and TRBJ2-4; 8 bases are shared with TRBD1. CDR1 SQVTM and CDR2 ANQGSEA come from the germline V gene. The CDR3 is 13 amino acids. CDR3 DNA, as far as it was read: TGCAGCGTTGACGACGACAGGGGCGGTGGT. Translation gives CSVDDDRGGG. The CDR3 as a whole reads CSVDDDRGGGQYF.

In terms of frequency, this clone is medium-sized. The covered CDR3 bases are TGTGCCAGCAGCTTAGTAGGGACAGGGGCAGAGACC. Its translation: CASSLVGTGAET. The entire CDR3 protein reads CASSLVGTGAETQYF. The rearrangement uses TRBV7-2 and TRBJ2-5, with 10 bases matching TRBD1. The sequenced fragment ends 3 residues before the CDR3 boundary, so the rest is inferred from the germline J gene. V was clipped by 1 base and J by 4 bases; unmatched bases: 3. Germline CDR1 is SGHTA and CDR2 is FQGNSA. CDR3 length: 15 amino acids.

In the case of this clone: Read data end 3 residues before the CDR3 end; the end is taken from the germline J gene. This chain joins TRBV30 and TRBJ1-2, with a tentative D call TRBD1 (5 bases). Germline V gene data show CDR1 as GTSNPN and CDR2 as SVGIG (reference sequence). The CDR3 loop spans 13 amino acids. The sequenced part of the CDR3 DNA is TGTGCCTGGAGACAGGCACCCGGCAATGAC. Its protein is CAWRQAPGND. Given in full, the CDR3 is CAWRQAPGNDYTF.

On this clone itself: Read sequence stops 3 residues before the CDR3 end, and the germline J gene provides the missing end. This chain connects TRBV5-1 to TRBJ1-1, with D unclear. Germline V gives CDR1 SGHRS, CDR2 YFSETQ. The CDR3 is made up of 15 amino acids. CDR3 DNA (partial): TGCGCCAGCAGCTTGGAGGGTACTAGCACAGATACG. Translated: CASSLEGTSTDT. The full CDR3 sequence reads CASSLEGTSTDTAFF. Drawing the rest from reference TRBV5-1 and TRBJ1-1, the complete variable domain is KAGVTQTPRYLIKTRGQQVTLSCSPISGHRSVSWYQQTPGQGLQFLFEYFSETQRNKGNFPGRFSGRQFSNSRSEMNVSTLELGDSALYLCASSLEGTSTDTAFFGQGTRLTVV.